This T cell receptor (beta chain) was profiled in a study of radiation and T cells in renal cell carcinoma (dated by TCRdb to 2018 to 2020). At the level of the whole study: In total, 50 to 60 samples, comprising approximately 26 tumors and around 27 peripheral blood samples, were subjected to TCR beta sequencing. The last blood draw occurred 4 weeks after radiation, at the same time as nephrectomy. Across all 50 or so samples, 4 million to 5 million unique CDR3 nucleotide sequences encoding some 3,000,000 unique CDR3 amino acid sequences were identified.

Taken with the paper, the label for time point translates to: blood 4 weeks post-SBRT, at nephrectomy. In the paper's terms, the treatment or condition label means: 15 Gy SBRT to primary tumor, nephrectomy 4 weeks later. The samples were obtained from a clinical trial, where primary renal cell carcinomas were treated with 15 Gy stereotactic body radiation therapy and then removed by nephrectomy 4 weeks afterward. Serial peripheral blood from radiation-treated patients was sampled at baseline, 2 weeks and 4 weeks after SBRT to track tumor-enriched clonotypes. All patients had renal cell carcinoma with clear cell pathology. The QIAamp DNA Blood Mini Kit (Qiagen) was used to prepare genomic DNA for TCR sequencing. The analyses included only samples that passed all quality control checks. What the research found in general, with its limitations: Tracking of blood repertoire dynamics stopped at three to four weeks after treatment, with no follow-up past that point. The single-armed trial design could not address effects of radiation dose or scheduling on the TCR repertoire. An increase in top tumor clonotypes in blood was observed from baseline to 2 weeks post-radiation, followed by contraction by 4 weeks, which was taken to suggest transient expansion of tumor-resident clones. No pretreatment tumor biopsies were available, so the baseline intratumoral presence of clonotypes could not be determined.

The immunoSEQ kit was used, according to the manufacturer's recommendations, to generate TCR beta libraries from genomic DNA. To prepare libraries, a first multiplex PCR with proprietary primers was run, followed by a second PCR that added unique barcodes, and a bead cleanup was done after each round. Each sample batch included a kit-provided positive control reaction and a negative control reaction. The final libraries were assessed on an Agilent 4200 TapeStation D1000 ScreenTape, pooled by volume, and quantified by qPCR. Sequencing was performed on an Illumina NextSeq500 using a MidOutput 150-cycle cartridge, with 156 Read1 cycles, 15 Index1 cycles, and the kit custom primers. The pooled library was loaded at 0.8 to 1 pM with a 20% PhiX control spike-in. The authors' pipeline ran thus. The vendor-processed data were analyzed in R, and a clonotype was defined as all T cells that share the same CDR3 nucleotide sequence. For clone abundance analyses, frequencies were normalized to the 10,000 most abundant clones per sample. Public T cell clones, averaging fewer than five per sample, were removed before analysis. Tumor-enriched and baseline blood-enriched clonotypes were defined by at least a 32-fold difference in abundance between compartments. A beta-binomial differential abundance model was applied to find clonotypes that expanded or contracted between blood time points. Tumor-blood repertoire similarity was measured with the Baroni-Urbani and Buser coefficient, and groups were compared using two-tailed Wilcoxon tests in R. TCRdb holds this immuneACCESS table with in-frame rearrangements only. Some clones are missing; in checked studies, unresolved V genes explain under half, and the rest has no known cause. Clone size and the V and J calls come from that table; the DNA yielded D and trimming. The sample data list some 100,000 clones, and 65% to 90% of these were observed just once. Approximately 7.2% of the sample rests with the top ten.

CDR1 is given as MNHEY and CDR2 as SVGAGI, both from the germline V gene. V is trimmed back by 0 bases and J by 5 bases, and the junction contains 5 bases that no gene match accounts for. The CDR3 measures 16 amino acids from cysteine to phenylalanine. The CDR3 DNA has 48 bases and is translated from base 1. Note on this clone: Its antigen remains unidentified. Base qualities are not recorded, but no much larger clone differs from it by a single base.

The clonotype comes from a man in his sixties with renal cell carcinoma. This material consisted of blood, taken from a patient whose treatment included radiotherapy and nephrectomy. The receptor chain draws on TRBV6-5 and TRBJ2-1, with 9 central nucleotides matching TRBD1. This receptor has the CDR3 CASSYSKGQGNNEQFF. At the DNA level, the sequence is TGTGCCAGCAGTTACTCGAAGGGACAGGGAAACAATGAGCAGTTCTTC.